This T cell receptor beta chain was captured in a study of blood T cell repertoires in COVID-19. Study context: Specimens from acute and convalescent COVID-19 originated in the United States, Italy and Spain.

The CDR3 has 15 residues. V was trimmed by 5 bases and J by 0 bases, leaving 12 bases between them. Germline V gene sequence: CDR1 SGHTA, CDR2 FQGTGA. Authors' data handling: Estimation of nucleated cell counts relied on the amplification of reference gene primers. TCRdb's copy holds only in-frame clones and misses some; the assay was immunoSEQ multiplex PCR. V and J calls and clone size are given by that table; D and trimming were obtained from the DNA. This sample has 150,000 to 190,000 clones, with 80% to 90% found just once. Recruited during active infection, patients (from Seattle) were subsequently followed longitudinally.

The sequenced sample was peripheral blood. This chain connects TRBV7-3 to TRBJ2-3; D ambiguous. The source of this sequence is a woman aged 55-69 years with COVID-19, enrolled during active disease. CDR3 residues: CASSALIRSTDTQYF. The CDR3 nucleotides read TGTGCCAGCAGCGCTCTAATTCGGAGCACAGATACGCAGTATTTT.